One T cell receptor beta chain is described in this entry. What it binds is not known. The data originate from a study of cytomegalovirus exposure and HLA in healthy donors. The study ran its PCR with 60 Vbeta and 13 Jbeta primers. Sequenced by immunoSEQ multiplex PCR; TCRdb stores in-frame clones only, minus some. The sample table includes roughly 150,000 clones. Study-wide results and caveats: Apparent HLA restriction characterized most CMV-associated TCR beta chains in a later analysis.

This clonotype originated in a woman aged 50 to 60 in good health and CMV-seronegative. Sequenced: PBMCs.

Here the CDR3 reads CASSVQGAPDTQYF. The CDR3 bases are TGTGCCAGTAGCGTACAGGGGGCTCCAGATACGCAGTATTTT. The chain joins TRBV19 to TRBJ2-3; TRBD1 aligns across 9 bases. Looked up from germline, CDR1 is LNHDA and CDR2 is SQIVND (reference sequence). This CDR3 has 14 amino acids. V shed 6 bases, J shed 4 bases, and the junction held 5 bases outside the gene matches.